These T cell receptor beta chains were read from a single sample in a study of tumor and adjacent non-tumor tissue in lung cancer. TCRdb ran MiXCR on the multiplex PCR reads and lists one entry per CDR3 protein. Of some 78,000 distinct CDR3 sequences listed, around 80% were seen once; the top ten hold 10% to 15%. Source material: lung tumor tissue. The receptor source for this set is a woman between 45 and 60 years old with non-small cell lung cancer. CDR3s include the opening cysteine and the closing phenylalanine or tryptophan. Fields, in order: V gene, J gene, CDR3 protein.

TRBV12-3/TRBV12-4	TRBJ2-3	CASRAGGLAYTQYF
TRBV6-1	TRBJ1-2	CASSTCGGSGGYTF
TRBV5-1	TRBJ2-3	CASSLEYRSTDTHYF
TRBV30	TRBJ2-1	CAWSVLDTHNGQFF
TRBV4-1	TRBJ1-1	CASSQDRYRANTDALF
TRBV11-2	TRBJ2-5	CASSLTWETQYF
TRBV28	TRBJ2-2	CASSFFQAGYGTGELFF
TRBV29-1	TRBJ2-1	CSLELYGVYNEQFF
TRBV12-3/TRBV12-4	TRBJ1-1	CASSSPRGRAFF
TRBV4-1	TRBJ1-6	CASSGQHNSPFHF
TRBV25-1	TRBJ2-2	CARSPGPGELFF
TRBV20-1	TRBJ1-6	CSVKSWAVDSPLHF
TRBV7-8	TRBJ2-1	CASSLMGGTPSDEHLF
TRBV6-2/TRBV6-3	TRBJ1-6	CTSGTGAGFSPLHF
TRBV12-3/TRBV12-4	TRBJ2-2	CASSLNRWELFF
TRBV7-2	TRBJ2-7	CASSPTASYEQYF
TRBV5-1	TRBJ2-7	CTSSQDRERDEQYF
TRBV12-3/TRBV12-4	TRBJ2-7	CASSAGNQCKQYF
TRBV20-1	TRBJ2-7	CNADSTGTRHEQYF
TRBV6-2/TRBV6-3	.	CVTRLAGVGETQFF
TRBV5-1	TRBJ2-5	CASSLVGQPQETQYF
TRBV6-2/TRBV6-3	TRBJ2-5	CAGRVARATLYF
TRBV4-1	TRBJ2-5	CASSQTKRNGQEIQYF
TRBV29-1	TRBJ2-1	CSVDRKDNNELFF